A selection of T cell receptor beta chains follows, all from one sample in a study of response to subunit inactivated influenza vaccine. MiXCR, run by TCRdb on the RT-PCR reads, gives a single entry per CDR3 protein. The sample records roughly 670,000 distinct CDR3 sequences, 14% being singletons. The source was PBMCs from blood, collected 14 to 15 days before vaccination. The receptor set was obtained from a man between 45 and 60 years old who received an inactivated influenza vaccine. The CDR3 runs from the conserved cysteine through the conserved F or W. A D gene is named only where the DNA matches it firmly. Some rows have no size entry. The others give once, few or many, or a class for an expanded clone.

cdr3_nt cdr3_aa clone_size v_call d_call j_call
TGTGCCAGCAGCTTAAACCCGAGAGACACCATATATTTT CASSLNPRDTIYF NA TRBV7-6 NA TRBJ1-3
TGTGCCAGCAGCCCACAGGGGACTAGCGGGAGTAAGACCCAGTACTTC CASSPQGTSGSKTQYF NA TRBV7-2 TRBD2 TRBJ2-5
TGTGCCAGCAGCTTCCGGGTCGGTCAGGTTGCTGAGCAGTTCTTC CASSFRVGQVAEQFF few TRBV7-2 NA TRBJ2-1
TGTGCCAGCAGAAAAAAGGCGAATTCACCCCTCCACTTT CASRKKANSPLHF NA TRBV28 NA TRBJ1-6
TGCGCCAGCAGCTCCCTTCCGGGAAACACTGAAGCTTTCTTT CASSSLPGNTEAFF many TRBV5-1 NA TRBJ1-1
TGTGCCACCAGCAGAGGAAATACGGAATACGAGCAATGGTTC CATSRGNTEYEQWF NA TRBV15 NA TRBJ2-7
TGCAGTGCTCGACCACAGGGGAATTCACCCCTCCACTTT CSARPQGNSPLHF NA TRBV20-1 TRBD1 TRBJ1-6
TGTGCCAGCAGTTTAGGGACAGCTAACTATGGCTACACCTTC CASSLGTANYGYTF many TRBV12-3/TRBV12-4 NA TRBJ1-2
TGCAGTGCCTTAGCGGGGGGCTCCACAGATACGCAGTATTTT CSALAGGSTDTQYF many TRBV20-1 TRBD2 TRBJ2-3
TGTGCCAGCAGCCTGCCATCCTACAATGAGCAGTTCTTC CASSLPSYNEQFF few TRBV5-5 NA TRBJ2-1
TGCGCCAGCAGCCCCCTGGCGGCACACAACAATGAGCAGTTCTTC CASSPLAAHNNEQFF NA TRBV4-1 NA TRBJ2-1
TGTGCCAGCACCTACGGGGGAGCAAAGAACTATGGCTACACCTTC CASTYGGAKNYGYTF few TRBV6-2/TRBV6-3 NA TRBJ1-2
TGTGCCAGCAGTCCGGGACACCCGTGGGTTGAAAAACTGTTTTTT CASSPGHPWVEKLFF few TRBV12-3/TRBV12-4 NA TRBJ1-4
TGTGCCAGCAGGCCTGGACAGCAGAGCAATCAGCCCCAGCATTTT CASRPGQQSNQPQHF NA TRBV12-3/TRBV12-4 NA TRBJ1-5
TGCGCCAGCTCCTTAGGGGCAGGGTGGGATTCACCCCTCCACTTT CASSLGAGWDSPLHF few TRBV5-1 NA TRBJ1-6
TGTGCCTGGAGCCGGGACTACACCTACAACGAGCAGTTCTTC CAWSRDYTYNEQFF many TRBV30 TRBD2 TRBJ2-1
TGCGCCAAACTTAAGGGATTATGGGAAGAGACCCAGTACTTC CAKLKGLWEETQYF NA TRBV5-1 NA TRBJ2-5
TGCGCCAGCAGCTTGGGCGACGGACTCAACTATGGCTACACCTTC CASSLGDGLNYGYTF few TRBV5-1 NA TRBJ1-2
TGTGCCAGCAGCAGAATGGTAGGGAGGAACGAGCAGTACTTC CASSRMVGRNEQYF few TRBV5-6 NA TRBJ2-7
TGTGCCAGCAGTTGGAGGGTTGGGGCGAACACTGAAGCTTTCTTT CASSWRVGANTEAFF NA TRBV12-3/TRBV12-4 NA TRBJ1-1
TGTGCCAGCAGTGATCGTGACACGGCGGGCTACACCTTC CASSDRDTAGYTF many TRBV25-1 NA TRBJ1-2
TGTGCCACCTCCTTCGGGGTTGACACTGAAGCTTTCTTT CATSFGVDTEAFF few TRBV12-3/TRBV12-4 NA TRBJ1-1
TGTGCCAGCAGCGCGCCCTTTGCGGGGGGCTCCTACGAGCAGTACTTC CASSAPFAGGSYEQYF few TRBV27 TRBD2 TRBJ2-7
TGTGCCAGCAGTGAAGACAGGTTTTCCTACAATGAGCAGTTCTTC CASSEDRFSYNEQFF few TRBV6-1 NA TRBJ2-1
TGTGCCAGCAGCGCCCGGACAGGGAGTAACACTGAAGCTTTCTTT CASSARTGSNTEAFF few TRBV9 TRBD1 TRBJ1-1
TGCAGTGCTAGGAAGAGCGGGAGTGTGGCAGATACGCAGTATTTT CSARKSGSVADTQYF NA TRBV20-1 TRBD2 TRBJ2-3
TGCGCCAGCAGCCACTCAGGGGGGACAGGGGGCTACGAGCAGTACTTC CASSHSGGTGGYEQYF few TRBV5-1 TRBD1 TRBJ2-7
TGCAGTGCTAAACTACAGGGACGGGACGAGCAGTACTTC CSAKLQGRDEQYF NA TRBV20-1 NA TRBJ2-7
TGTGCCAGTAGTATGGCCGAGGCTGAAGCTTTCTTT CASSMAEAEAFF NA TRBV19 NA TRBJ1-1
TGTGCCAGCAGTCCCGTCATGGGGGCGAACACTGAAGCTTTCTTT CASSPVMGANTEAFF NA TRBV27 NA TRBJ1-1
TGTGCCAGCAGTTTACAGCCTCAGAACACTGAAGCTTTCTTT CASSLQPQNTEAFF few TRBV7-2 NA TRBJ1-1
TGCGCCAGCAGCCAAGACCCACTTCCTCTTCGGACAGGGAACTATGGCTACACCTTC CASSQDPLPLRTGNYGYTF many TRBV4-1 TRBD1 TRBJ1-2
TGTGCCAGCTCACCACGGGGGGTCTCCGAGCAGTACTTC CASSPRGVSEQYF once TRBV18 NA TRBJ2-7
TGTGCCAGCAGCTTCGCGTCAGGTCTTCCCGGGGAGCTGTTTTTT CASSFASGLPGELFF NA TRBV11-2 NA TRBJ2-2
TGTGCCAGCAGTTTATTAGCAGGGGGGTCCTACAATGAGCAGTTCTTC CASSLLAGGSYNEQFF many TRBV28 NA TRBJ2-1
TGTGCCAGCAAGCCTAGCGGGAGCTACAATGAGCAGTTCTTC CASKPSGSYNEQFF few TRBV28 TRBD2 TRBJ2-1
TGTGCCTGGAGTGTAGGACTTCCGAGCTCCTACGAGCAGTACTTC CAWSVGLPSSYEQYF few TRBV30 NA TRBJ2-7
TGCACCGTGCTAGGAAACGGGGGGCCGGGGCACACTGAAGCTTTCTTT CTVLGNGGPGHTEAFF few TRBV20-1 NA TRBJ1-1
TGTGCCAGCAACCGAGGAGGAGCAGGGGATGAGACCCAGTACTTC CASNRGGAGDETQYF NA TRBV28 NA TRBJ2-5
TGTGCCAGCAGCTACCGACTAGCGGGAGGTCAAGAATTAGAGACCCAGTACTTC CASSYRLAGGQELETQYF NA TRBV27 TRBD2 TRBJ2-5
TGTGCCAGCAGCTTAGCTCGGGGGAACACTGAAGCTTTCTTT CASSLARGNTEAFF many TRBV12-3/TRBV12-4 NA TRBJ1-1
TGCAGCGCTCGCTCAGGAGTCTACGAGCAGTACTTC CSARSGVYEQYF NA TRBV29-1 NA TRBJ2-7
TGTGCCAGCAGGGTTCACCAGGGTGGCACTGAAGCTTTCTTT CASRVHQGGTEAFF few TRBV7-9 NA TRBJ1-1
TGCAGTGCCCCGGGTTCCAGGGGAGCATACGAGCAGTACTTC CSAPGSRGAYEQYF NA TRBV20-1 NA TRBJ2-7